A selection of T cell receptor beta chains follows, all from one sample in a study of T cells after posttransplantation cyclophosphamide. Method: immunoSEQ multiplex PCR; TCRdb's copy keeps in-frame clones and lacks some. The profile covers more than 7,000 clones, none occurring a single time. Sample: PBMCs, taken roughly 350 days after allogeneic stem cell transplant with posttransplant cyclophosphamide. The receptors were gathered from a male patient in his fifties or sixties who received an allogeneic stem cell transplant from a related donor and was CMV-positive. Part of the T cells may come from the graft donor. Both conserved end residues are part of each CDR3. The D gene is left open where the match is weak. Some rows mark clone size as missing; the rest say once, few, many or name a class of expanded clone.

j_call,v_call,d_call,clone_size,cdr3_nt,cdr3_aa
TRBJ1-2,TRBV5-1,TRBD1,many,TGCGCCAGCAGCAAGGAGGCAGGGGGCGCGTCCACCTATGGCTACACCTTC,CASSKEAGGASTYGYTF
TRBJ2-1,TRBV4-1,TRBD2,many,TGCGCCAGCAGCCAAGTAACTAGCGGTACCAATGAGCAGTTCTTC,CASSQVTSGTNEQFF
TRBJ2-2,TRBV7-9,TRBD2,many,TGTGCCAGCAGCTTAGCGGGTAGCGGGGCGAACACCGGGGAGCTGTTTTTT,CASSLAGSGANTGELFF
TRBJ2-7,TRBV9,TRBD1,many,TGTGCCAGCAGCGTAGGGGGGGCAGGGGGCTTCTTCTACGAGCAGTACTTC,CASSVGGAGGFFYEQYF
TRBJ2-3,TRBV5-5,-,many,TGTGCCAGCACTATGTCGAGGGTCACAGATACGCAGTATTTT,CASTMSRVTDTQYF
TRBJ2-7,TRBV13,-,many,TGTGCCAGCAGCTCCCAAGAGTCGCAGGGGCCCTACGAGCAGTACTTC,CASSSQESQGPYEQYF
TRBJ2-1,TRBV12-5,TRBD2,-,TGTGCTAGTGGTTGGGTACCTGTACTAGCGGGAGTCTATGAGCAGTTCTTC,CASGWVPVLAGVYEQFF
TRBJ1-1,TRBV18,-,many,TGTGCCAGCTCAGCGACAGGAATGAACACTGAAGCTTTCTTT,CASSATGMNTEAFF
TRBJ1-2,TRBV27,TRBD1,-,TGTGCCAGCAGTTCCTCACTAGGGGGCCATGGCTACACCTTC,CASSSSLGGHGYTF
TRBJ1-6,TRBV5-4,-,medium-sized,TGTGCCAGCAGCTCGGGACAAACGGGTTCACCCCTCCACTTT,CASSSGQTGSPLHF
TRBJ1-1,TRBV2,-,many,TGTGCCAGCAGTGTGGGGCCCGCTGAAGCTTTCTTT,CASSVGPAEAFF
TRBJ2-7,TRBV6-5,-,medium-sized,TGTGCCAGCAGTTACTCAGAGTCCTACGAGCAGTACTTC,CASSYSESYEQYF
TRBJ2-1,TRBV15,TRBD2,many,TGTGCCACCAGCAGAGATCTCGAAGGAGCGGGAACCTACAATGAGCAGTTCTTC,CATSRDLEGAGTYNEQFF
TRBJ2-1,TRBV11-3,-,few,TGTGCCAGCAGCTTTTTGTGGAGGGATGAGCAGTTCTTC,CASSFLWRDEQFF
TRBJ2-1,TRBV5-4,-,many,TGTGCCAGCAGCTTGACAGCGGTCTACAATGAGCAGTTCTTC,CASSLTAVYNEQFF
TRBJ2-7,TRBV6-7,TRBD2,many,TGTGCCAGCAGTCTCCCCCCGGGAGGCATTTCCTACGAGCAGTACTTC,CASSLPPGGISYEQYF
TRBJ2-5,TRBV5-1,TRBD1,many,TGCGCCAGCATCGTAGGGACAGGGGTGGAGACCCAGTACTTC,CASIVGTGVETQYF
TRBJ2-7,TRBV6-5,-,many,TGTGCCAGCAGTTACGGGAGAGCCTACGAGCAGTACTTC,CASSYGRAYEQYF
TRBJ2-5,TRBV6-1,-,many,TGTGCCAGCAGGGCGGGACAGATTGAAGAGACCCAGTACTTC,CASRAGQIEETQYF
TRBJ1-2,TRBV25-1,-,many,TGTGCCAGCAGTGAATTCGAACGGGGGGCGTATTATGGCTACACCTTC,CASSEFERGAYYGYTF